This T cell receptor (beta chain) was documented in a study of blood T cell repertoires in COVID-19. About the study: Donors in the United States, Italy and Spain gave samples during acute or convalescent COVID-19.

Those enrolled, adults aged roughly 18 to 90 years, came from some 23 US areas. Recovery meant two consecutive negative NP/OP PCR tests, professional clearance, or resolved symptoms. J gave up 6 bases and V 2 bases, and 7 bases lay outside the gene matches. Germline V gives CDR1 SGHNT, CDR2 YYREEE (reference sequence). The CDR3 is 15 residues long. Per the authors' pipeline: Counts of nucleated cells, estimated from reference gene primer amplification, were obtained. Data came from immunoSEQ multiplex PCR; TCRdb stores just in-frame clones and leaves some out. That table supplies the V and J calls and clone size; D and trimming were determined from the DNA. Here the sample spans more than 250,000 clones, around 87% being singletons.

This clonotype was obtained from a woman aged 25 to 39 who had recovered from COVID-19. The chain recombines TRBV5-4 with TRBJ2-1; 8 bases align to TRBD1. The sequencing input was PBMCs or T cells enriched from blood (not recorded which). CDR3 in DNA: TGTGCCAGCAGCTTAATCATTGGACAGGGCAATGAGCAGTTCTTC. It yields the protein CASSLIIGQGNEQFF.